The 5 T cell receptor beta chains given below trace back to one sample, sequenced in a study of glioma-infiltrating T cells. Amplification of TCR alpha and beta CDR3 regions from RNA used iRepertoire nested multiplex PCR. TCRdb called the multiplex PCR reads again in MiXCR, with one record for every CDR3 protein. This sample carries 100,000 to 150,000 distinct CDR3 sequences, approximately 25% of them seen once, and the ten largest clones take over 12%. Sequences were obtained from glioma tissue, nonneoplastic brain tissue, or PBMCs (not recorded which). Source of these receptors: a human donor with low-grade glioma or glioblastoma, undergoing nonglioma brain surgery, or in good health (not recorded which).

The chain employs TRBV19 and TRBJ1-1, with D uncertain. CDR1 and CDR2 from the germline V gene are LNHDA and SQIVND (reference sequence). The CDR3 sequence is 14 residues long. V lost 3 bases to trimming and J lost 3 bases, with 11 bases between them. The CDR3 bases are TGTGCCAGTAGTATTGGGTCCATGGACACTGAAGCTTTCTTT. Protein sequence: CASSIGSMDTEAFF.

This clonotype appeared many times. The chain is built from TRBV20-1 and TRBJ2-3, with 8 bases matching TRBD2. The CDR3 extends over 14 amino acids. J was trimmed by 8 bases and V by 3 bases; bases with no gene match: 10. Germline-derived CDR1 and CDR2 are DFQATT and SNEGSKA (reference sequence). CDR3 residues: CSASSSGDLLTQYF. DNA for the CDR3: TGCAGTGCTAGTAGTAGCGGGGACCTACTTACGCAGTATTTT.

To note about this clonotype: A single base separates this from a much larger clone, so it may be a read error. The chain links TRBV29-1 to TRBJ1-2; 8 nucleotides match TRBD1. Germline CDR1 and CDR2: SQVTM and ANQGSEA. CDR3 length equals 13 residues. The CDR3 protein is CSVDPTTGEGYNF. DNA of the CDR3: TGCAGCGTTGACCCGACGACAGGGGAGGGCTACAACTTC. Drawing the rest from reference TRBV29-1 and TRBJ1-2, the complete variable domain is SAVISQKPSRDICQRGTSLTIQCQVDSQVTMMFWYRQQPGQSLTLIATANQGSEATYESGFVIDKFPISRPNLTFSTLTVSNMSPEDSSIYLCSVDPTTGEGYNFGSGTRLTVV.

With regard to this clonotype: A much larger clone differs by one base, so this may be a read error. V usage is TRBV2 and J usage is TRBJ1-1; D is undetermined. Germline CDR1 is SNHLY and CDR2 is FYNNEI. The V and J ends lost 5 bases and 0 bases respectively, with 13 bases between them. CDR3 size: 15 residues. CDR3: CASSNDPGMNTEAFF. The CDR3 DNA reads TGTGCCAGCAGTAACGACCCGGGGATGAACACTGAAGCTTTCTTT.

This clonotype was seen a handful of times. The junction departs from germline at one end; a sequencing error may be responsible. The rearrangement joins TRBV19 to TRBJ2-3; a weak D match, TRBD2 (5 bases). Germline V gene data show CDR1 as LNHDA and CDR2 as SQIVND (reference sequence). This CDR3 is 15 amino acids long. The CDR3, as DNA: TGTGCAAGTAAGGACCTAGCCGTGTCCACAGATACGCAGTATTTT. Translating gives CASKDLAVSTDTQYF.